This is a list of T cell receptor beta chains from one sample in a study of Graves' ophthalmopathy and Graves' hyperthyroidism. TCRdb called the multiplex PCR reads again in MiXCR, with one record for every CDR3 protein. The data show under 350,000 distinct CDR3 sequences, 15% to 20% seen once. Sequencing was performed on peripheral blood. The receptor set was obtained from an adult man with Graves' ophthalmopathy. Both conserved end residues are part of each CDR3.

TRBV12-3/TRBV12-4	TRBJ2-5	CASTSRLEETQYF
TRBV10-3	TRBJ1-1	CAILQGRDTEAFF
TRBV15	TRBJ2-2	CATSVRDRVPGELFF
TRBV10-3	TRBJ1-1	CAITGDTNTEAFF
TRBV3-1	TRBJ2-2	CASRIAETSTGELFF
TRBV30	TRBJ2-7	CAWRMGYEQYF
TRBV5-1	TRBJ2-7	CASSLDGARLSYEQYF
TRBV6-1	TRBJ1-5	CASSGGGTDNQPQHF
TRBV12-3/TRBV12-4	TRBJ1-2	CASSRPWPRNGYTF
TRBV6-1	TRBJ2-7	CASSEIGYEQYF
TRBV5-1	TRBJ1-6	CASSRGQANSPLHF
TRBV6-1	TRBJ2-5	CASSATRWETQYF
TRBV6-1	TRBJ2-6	CASRRSGTGANVLTF
TRBV5-1	TRBJ1-3	CASSPATVLDTIYF
TRBV3-1	TRBJ1-3	CASSQGFGTGSGNTIYF
TRBV6-1	TRBJ1-1	CASRHGTAGSNTEAFF
TRBV6-2/TRBV6-3	TRBJ1-2	CASSYSTGVYGYTF
TRBV7-8	TRBJ2-2	CASSLKQGVNTGELFF
TRBV30	TRBJ1-5	CAWGSKAGKGTDQPQHF
TRBV4-1	TRBJ1-1	CASSQASAGTEAFF
TRBV12-3/TRBV12-4	TRBJ2-4	CASSLALGVRSWGNIQYF
TRBV12-3/TRBV12-4	TRBJ1-1	CASSFPTIGTEAFF
TRBV28	TRBJ2-5	CASSPVAGIKQETQYF
TRBV13	TRBJ1-6	CASSQITGLGNSPLHF